This T cell receptor (beta chain) was observed in a study of blood T cells in healthy people across ages (dated by TCRdb to about 2015). A note on the overall study: In model experiments, roughly one uniquely barcoded TCR beta cDNA molecule per two T cells was captured by template switching. To track age-related changes in TCR beta repertoire diversity, the study relied on deep sequencing normalized with unique cDNA molecular identifiers. The donors were split into four age groups: young (average about 16 years), middle-aged (about 40), aged (approximately 59) and long-lived (under 90). Donors of different ages were randomly distributed across sequencing lanes to avoid experimental bias. The study analyzed two additional independent replicas of 1 million unique cDNA reads from the same blood draw for two donors, one aged 18 to 29 and one aged 80 or older. What the authors observed across the whole study: Total diversity estimates from one million sequenced T cells were considered lower bounds and underestimates. Compared with the aged group, the long-lived group had more naive CD4+ T cells, fewer expanded clones and increased TCR diversity, suggesting age selection. Since profiling was done on bulk unsorted PBMCs, naive and antigen-experienced compartments could not be conclusively compared. As age increased, observed TCR beta diversity per million T cells dropped in a roughly linear way, and a significant reduction was already evident by age 40. Donor CMV infection status was unknown, potentially confounding age-related changes in expanded clonotypes. A strong correlation was found between observed TCR beta diversity and the percentage of naive T cells measured by flow cytometry.

Notes on this clonotype: This receptor's antigen is unknown. No base quality values were provided; no much bigger clone lies one nucleotide off.

Relative to germline, V is 4 bases shorter and J is 1 base shorter, with 10 bases between their ends. The germline V gene (reference sequence) gives CDR1 as MNHEY and CDR2 as SMNVEV. From the cysteine up to the phenylalanine, the CDR3 has a length of 14 residues. Kept here is only the CDR3 DNA, which spans 42 bases and is read in frame from base 1. Library construction relied on 5' RACE. The sequencer listed for this sample is Illumina HiSeq 2500. A second PCR of about 7 to 12 cycles was run with a J-beta primer mix and a sample-barcoded 5' primer. Each TCR beta cDNA molecule received a unique molecular identifier from a template-switch 5' adaptor carrying 12 random nucleotides. At least 3 million CDR3-containing paired-end reads were obtained from each sample. First-strand cDNA synthesis was performed from all RNA using the Mint cDNA synthesis kit, with priming by a TRBC-specific oligonucleotide. After uracil-DNA glycosylase treatment, a first 18-cycle PCR used universal primers M1SS and BC2_uni_R on all cDNA. On the study's bioinformatics: For normalization, 1 million high-quality reads, each with a distinct molecular identifier, were randomly selected from each sample. Reads with shared molecular identifiers were discarded instead of being binned into consensus sequences. MiTCR, run with a Q25 quality threshold and the strictest error-elimination algorithm, handled CDR3 identification, clonotype clustering and error correction. A nonparametric unseen species model with Euler transformation was used to estimate lower-bound total TCR beta diversity. TCRdb reran the public reads through fastp at Q25 and MiXCR, keeping productive beta chains. Rows are unified per CDR3 protein, each entry keeping the most common DNA and genes. The V and J calls, along with clone size, are taken from TCRdb and not from the paper's own processing. This sample holds 1.2 million to 1.5 million distinct CDR3 sequences; almost 60% were observed only once. The ten largest make up 6.5% to 8.5% of the sample.

Donors were under 40 systemically healthy Caucasian individuals from Russia aged roughly 6 to 95 years. Each donor gave ten milliliters of peripheral blood, collected into EDTA-treated Vacutainer tubes. Ficoll-Paque density-gradient centrifugation was used to isolate PBMCs, with at least 7 million obtained per sample. Trizol reagent was used to extract total RNA from the PBMCs, yielding at least 5.5 micrograms per sample. Naive CD45RAhigh/CD27high T cell percentages were measured by flow cytometry on a PBMC aliquot from every donor. Sequencing was performed on blood. This receptor was obtained from a man aged 18 to 29 in good health. The chain was built from TRBV27 and TRBJ1-1; the D gene is possibly TRBD1, with 5 bases matching. The DNA reads as follows: TGTGCCAGCAGTTGGGGACCGACGAACACTGAAGCTTTCTTT. Its coded protein is CASSWGPTNTEAFF.